This is a list of T cell receptor beta chains from one sample in a study of shared clonotypes between healthy human individuals. The table came from immunoSEQ multiplex PCR; TCRdb's copy has only in-frame clones and leaves some out. In the table there are 800,000 to 1,200,000 clones, around three quarters of which are singletons. The sample comprised memory CD4+ T cells from PBMCs. The origin of the receptors is a man younger than 35 in good health. Some clones in this sample may be carry-over from other donors' samples. Each CDR3 is given with its conserved first and last residue. Fields, in order: J gene, V gene, CDR3 protein.

j_call: TRBJ2-5
v_call: TRBV29-1
cdr3_aa: CSVERTEETQYF

j_call: TRBJ2-1
v_call: TRBV2
cdr3_aa: CASHPASGLAGIDEQFF

j_call: TRBJ1-2
v_call: TRBV28
cdr3_aa: CASSLEGGYTF

j_call: TRBJ2-7
v_call: TRBV7-2
cdr3_aa: CASSRGQGVYEQYF

j_call: TRBJ1-1
v_call: TRBV7-6
cdr3_aa: CASSLEGTLNTEAFF

j_call: TRBJ2-2
v_call: TRBV2
cdr3_aa: CASRIDRTNTGELFF

j_call: TRBJ2-2
v_call: TRBV5-1
cdr3_aa: CASSGPGQGARGELFF

j_call: TRBJ2-7
v_call: TRBV6-1
cdr3_aa: CASSVGGRYEQYF

j_call: TRBJ2-1
v_call: TRBV10-3
cdr3_aa: CAISEPGPTNNEQFF

j_call: TRBJ2-2
v_call: TRBV13
cdr3_aa: CASSLWGGSANTGELFF

j_call: TRBJ1-1
v_call: TRBV7-6
cdr3_aa: CASSPIRAGNTEAFF

j_call: TRBJ2-1
v_call: TRBV19
cdr3_aa: CASQEAGVRSNEQFF

j_call: TRBJ2-7
v_call: TRBV7-9
cdr3_aa: CASSQDLASGRYEQYF

j_call: TRBJ2-5
v_call: TRBV7-9
cdr3_aa: CASSLWTVETQYF

j_call: TRBJ1-1
v_call: TRBV7-8
cdr3_aa: CASSYTGGASDTEAFF

j_call: TRBJ1-6
v_call: TRBV30
cdr3_aa: CAWSSTGINSPLHF

j_call: TRBJ2-5
v_call: TRBV5-1
cdr3_aa: CASSGGQGETQYF

j_call: TRBJ2-3
v_call: TRBV27
cdr3_aa: CASSSPVRGIGTDTQYF

j_call: TRBJ1-3
v_call: TRBV6-1
cdr3_aa: CASTPGNTIYF

j_call: TRBJ2-3
v_call: TRBV29-1
cdr3_aa: CSVSRLASTDTQYF

j_call: TRBJ1-4
v_call: TRBV6-5
cdr3_aa: CASSYSAGRNNEKLFF

j_call: TRBJ2-5
v_call: TRBV30
cdr3_aa: CAWSPPPGTSGQETQYF

j_call: TRBJ1-6
v_call: TRBV27
cdr3_aa: CASSHGTASPLHF

j_call: TRBJ1-1
v_call: TRBV14
cdr3_aa: CAKRQDMNTEAFF

j_call: TRBJ1-5
v_call: TRBV7-8
cdr3_aa: CASSPQPLPGNQPQHF

j_call: TRBJ1-1
v_call: TRBV7-9
cdr3_aa: CASSSFRTGTTEAFF

j_call: TRBJ1-4
v_call: TRBV10-3
cdr3_aa: CAISERGAMEKLFF

j_call: TRBJ1-2
v_call: TRBV2
cdr3_aa: CASSVDRGGYGYTF

j_call: TRBJ2-1
v_call: TRBV30
cdr3_aa: CAWRGAGAYNEQFF

j_call: TRBJ2-3
v_call: TRBV4-3
cdr3_aa: CASSQQRTGGDTQYF

j_call: TRBJ2-1
v_call: TRBV5-1
cdr3_aa: CASSFIAGSYNEQFF

j_call: TRBJ2-1
v_call: TRBV4-2
cdr3_aa: CATQGRLGYNEQFF

j_call: TRBJ2-7
v_call: TRBV7-6
cdr3_aa: CASSSTTKAGVYEQYF

j_call: TRBJ2-1
v_call: TRBV7-2
cdr3_aa: CASRFGSWHNEQFF

j_call: TRBJ2-7
v_call: TRBV5-5
cdr3_aa: CASSAVSGIPYEQYF

j_call: TRBJ2-2
v_call: TRBV5-4
cdr3_aa: CASSPTAGGDTGELFF

j_call: TRBJ2-3
v_call: TRBV27
cdr3_aa: CASSNLSSTDTQYF

j_call: TRBJ1-1
v_call: TRBV27
cdr3_aa: CASSLQGQIGTEAFF

j_call: .
v_call: TRBV29-1
cdr3_aa: CSVEVNYEQYF

j_call: TRBJ1-5
v_call: TRBV10-3
cdr3_aa: CAISASPGGSRQPQHF

j_call: TRBJ2-5
v_call: TRBV19
cdr3_aa: CASSPTASGKETQYF

j_call: TRBJ1-2
v_call: TRBV19
cdr3_aa: CASSIGQQRGYTF

j_call: TRBJ2-7
v_call: TRBV10-3
cdr3_aa: CAIRPGQGVDEQYF

j_call: TRBJ2-5
v_call: TRBV27
cdr3_aa: CASSFASAQETQYF

j_call: TRBJ2-3
v_call: TRBV7-8
cdr3_aa: CASSLDESGTQYF

j_call: TRBJ1-1
v_call: TRBV5-4
cdr3_aa: CASSLMDSEAFF

j_call: TRBJ2-5
v_call: TRBV5-6
cdr3_aa: CASSPKTHGRVGSQYF

j_call: TRBJ1-1
v_call: TRBV6-5
cdr3_aa: CASSWGTVPNTEAFF

j_call: TRBJ2-3
v_call: TRBV29-1
cdr3_aa: CSVEKTGRTDTQYF

j_call: TRBJ1-3
v_call: TRBV6-6
cdr3_aa: CASSIPNGNTIYF

j_call: TRBJ2-5
v_call: TRBV5-1
cdr3_aa: CASSSPASETQYF

j_call: TRBJ1-1
v_call: TRBV9
cdr3_aa: CASSVEDRYTEAFF

j_call: TRBJ1-2
v_call: TRBV2
cdr3_aa: CASSERDYGYTF

j_call: TRBJ1-1
v_call: TRBV28
cdr3_aa: CASSGGGTEAFF

j_call: TRBJ1-1
v_call: TRBV19
cdr3_aa: CASTNQGGDTEAFF

j_call: TRBJ2-7
v_call: TRBV5-1
cdr3_aa: CASSWGDSSLPEQYF

j_call: TRBJ2-6
v_call: TRBV7-2
cdr3_aa: CASSPGRGANVLTF

j_call: TRBJ1-1
v_call: TRBV11-2
cdr3_aa: CASSLRLGARWDQNTEAFF

j_call: TRBJ2-7
v_call: TRBV14
cdr3_aa: CASRRGVLGVSSYEQYF

j_call: TRBJ2-7
v_call: TRBV7-9
cdr3_aa: CASSLERLAGVKYEQYF